Listed here are 21 T cell receptor beta chains from one sample, sequenced in a study of CD8 T cells in ankylosing spondylitis (dated by TCRdb to the late 2010s). Library method: 5' RACE. Sequencing used an Illumina HiSeq 2500. TCRdb reprocessing: public reads trimmed at Q25 with fastp, clones called with MiXCR, in-frame beta chains kept. Records with the same CDR3 protein are collapsed into one entry carrying the most frequent genes and DNA. The sample records 800,000 to 900,000 distinct CDR3 sequences, 12% of which are singletons. The ten largest clones add up to roughly 0.51% of the sample. Antigens for these TCRs are unknown. Overall study outcomes, separate from this receptor: A TCR beta motif made up of under ten highly homologous amino acid variants appeared to be characteristic of blood from ankylosing spondylitis patients.

The specimen sequenced was blood, either unsorted or a sorted T cell fraction (not recorded which). These receptor sequences come from a male donor with ankylosing spondylitis.

In nucleotides, the CDR3 is TGCAGTGCCACGACAGTTAGCAATCAGCCCCAGCATTTT. Protein sequence: CSATTVSNQPQHF. The gene calls are TRBV20-1 and TRBJ1-5, with D possibly being TRBD1 (5 bases). V lost 6 bases to trimming and J lost 0 bases, with 9 bases between them. Per the germline V gene, CDR1 is DFQATT and CDR2 is SNEGSKA (reference sequence). The CDR3 consists of 13 residues.

The table lists this clonotype with a few counts. V usage is TRBV4-1 and J usage is TRBJ2-2, with TRBD2 identical over 7 bases. This CDR3 comprises 16 residues. Germline V gives CDR1 MGHRA, CDR2 YSYEKL. V gave up 3 bases and J gave up 2 bases; unmatched junction bases: 6. The DNA of the CDR3 is TGCGCCAGCAGCCAGCAAGCGGGAACAAACACCGGGGAGCTGTTTTTT. Encoded protein: CASSQQAGTNTGELFF.

V and J are TRBV19 and TRBJ2-7; TRBD2 aligns across 8 bases. The length of the CDR3 is 15 residues. The germline gives CDR1 LNHDA, CDR2 SQIVND (reference sequence). Germline trimming cut 5 bases from V and 2 bases from J; bases unmatched to any gene: 8. The CDR3 sequence: CASSALAGHPYEQYF. In DNA, the CDR3 is TGTGCCAGTAGTGCCTTAGCGGGGCATCCCTACGAGCAGTACTTC.

The V gene is TRBV20-1, the J gene TRBJ2-1; 7 positions match TRBD2. Germline CDR1 and CDR2: DFQATT and SNEGSKA (reference sequence). The V gene end was trimmed by 6 bases and the J gene end by 5 bases; junction bases not matched to a gene: 10. The CDR3 length is 14 residues. DNA of the CDR3: TGCAGTGCCCTTGAGGGAGGGCCTCACAATGAGCAGTTCTTC. Residues: CSALEGGPHNEQFF.

The rearrangement uses TRBV6-1 and TRBJ2-7; 12 bases fit TRBD2. The length of the CDR3 is 17 residues. The V and J ends lost 4 bases and 0 bases, in that order; junction bases with no gene match: 7. CDR1 is MNHNS and CDR2 is SASEGT in the germline V gene. CDR3 in DNA: TGTGCCAGCAGTGTACGACTAGCGGGGGACACCTCCTACGAGCAGTACTTC. Protein sequence: CASSVRLAGDTSYEQYF.

This clonotype has only a few counts. The rearrangement links TRBV7-6 to TRBJ2-5; D might be TRBD2 (7 bases). V was cut by 5 bases and J by 5 bases, with 15 bases left in between. The germline gives CDR1 SGHVS, CDR2 FNYEAQ. This CDR3 comprises 14 residues. The CDR3: CASSRRGAGETQYF. CDR3 sequence (DNA): TGTGCCAGCAGCCGCCGGGGGGCCGGGGAGACCCAGTACTTC.

There are many counts of this clonotype. This chain joins TRBV6-1 and TRBJ2-7; TRBD1 might be the D (6 bases). This CDR3 has 13 residues. Germline V gene sequence: CDR1 MNHNS, CDR2 SASEGT. V was trimmed by 8 bases and J by 2 bases, leaving 13 bases between them. The CDR3 protein is CASSQGSAYEQYF. As DNA, the CDR3 is TGTGCCAGCTCACAGGGATCGGCCTACGAGCAGTACTTC.

This clonotype showed up just a few times. Relative to the germline gene, one junction end is altered; a read error may explain this. The DNA for the CDR3 is TGTGCCAGCACCCAAAGCGGGGGGGCGTTCCCAGATACGCAGTATTTT. Protein: CASTQSGGAFPDTQYF. This chain connects TRBV4-2 to TRBJ2-3; 10 bases agree with TRBD2. The CDR3 covers 16 residues. CDR1 and CDR2 from the germline V gene are LGHNA and YNFKEQ.

This clonotype has more than one count but fewer than ten. J is TRBJ1-1 and V is TRBV4-1; perhaps TRBD1 as D (5 bases). Germline CDR1 reads MGHRA; CDR2 reads YSYEKL. This CDR3 is 15 amino acids long. V was trimmed by 5 bases and J by 1 base, leaving 14 bases between them. CDR3 in amino acids: CASSWPGPKNTEAFF. The DNA for the CDR3 is TGCGCCAGCAGCTGGCCGGGACCCAAGAACACTGAAGCTTTCTTT.

This clonotype came up many times. The chain joins TRBV5-1 to TRBJ2-1; 9 bases align to TRBD2. Germline CDR1 is SGHRS and CDR2 is YFSETQ. V was pared by 3 bases and J by 8 bases, with 6 bases of the junction left unmatched. The CDR3 loop spans 14 amino acids. The DNA of the CDR3 is TGCGCCAGCAGCTCCTTAGCGGGGGCGTATGAGCAGTTCTTC. It specifies CASSSLAGAYEQFF.

The chain recombines TRBV28 with TRBJ1-5; no clear D gene. This CDR3 contains 16 residues. V was cut by 4 bases and J by 0 bases, with 13 bases left in between. The germline V gene has CDR1 MDHEN and CDR2 SYDVKM. The CDR3 reads CASSSPDGNSNQPQHF. The CDR3 DNA sequence: TGTGCCAGCAGTTCACCCGACGGCAATAGCAATCAGCCCCAGCATTTT.

This clonotype appeared a few times. The J gene is TRBJ2-7, the V gene TRBV7-9; TRBD1 might be the D (6 bases). In germline, CDR1 is SEHNR, CDR2 FQNEAQ (reference sequence). The CDR3 has 14 amino acids. With 5 bases removed from V and 4 bases from J, the gap between germline ends came to 15 bases. The CDR3 loop reads CASSRDTYPYEQYF. The CDR3, as DNA: TGTGCCAGCAGCCGGGACACCTATCCGTACGAGCAGTACTTC.

This clonotype was detected only a few times. The chain recombines TRBV12-3 or TRBV12-4 with TRBJ1-6; 9 bases are shared with TRBD1. The CDR3 is made up of 15 amino acids. V trimming: 8 bases; J trimming: 3 bases; junction bases outside the gene matches: 5. The CDR3 DNA is TGTGCCAGCCGCCCGGACAGGGGCTATAATTCACCCCTCCACTTT. It codes for CASRPDRGYNSPLHF.

This clonotype was detected only a few times. The rearrangement uses TRBV5-6 and TRBJ2-1; possible D gene TRBD1, 5 bases. V lost 0 bases and J lost 5, with 12 bases in between. CDR3 length equals 15 residues. Germline loops: CDR1 SGHDT, CDR2 YYEEEE. This CDR3 is CASSLGGAWDNEQFF. CDR3 sequence (DNA): TGTGCCAGCAGCTTGGGGGGCGCGTGGGACAATGAGCAGTTCTTC. Combining the CDR3 with reference TRBV5-6 and TRBJ2-1 gives the whole variable domain DAGVTQSPTHLIKTRGQQVTLRCSPKSGHDTVSWYQQALGQGPQFIFQYYEEEERQRGNFPDRFSGHQFPNYSSELNVNALLLGDSALYLCASSLGGAWDNEQFFGPGTRLTVL.

The CDR3 protein is CSAPHPGGTNEKLFF. In nucleotides, the CDR3 is TGCAGTGCTCCTCATCCCGGGGGAACTAATGAAAAACTGTTTTTT. The chain has TRBV20-1 and TRBJ1-4, with D possibly being TRBD1 (5 bases). This CDR3 has 15 amino acids. The V gene lost 5 bases and the J gene lost 1 base, with 14 bases spanning the gap. CDR1 is DFQATT and CDR2 is SNEGSKA in the germline V gene (reference sequence).

V gene TRBV20-1 combines with J gene TRBJ2-1, with TRBD2 matching over 11 bases. Germline CDR1 reads DFQATT; CDR2 reads SNEGSKA (reference sequence). The CDR3 extends over 15 amino acids. J lost 7 bases, V lost 6 bases, and 11 bases had no gene match. This CDR3 reads CSAGSSGRSGNEQFF. The CDR3 DNA sequence: TGCAGTGCGGGCTCTAGCGGGAGGTCGGGGAATGAGCAGTTCTTC.

This clonotype came up a few times. The V gene is TRBV5-1, the J gene TRBJ2-7; D is perhaps TRBD2 (6 bases). V lost 0 bases and J 5 bases, leaving 9 bases between the germline ends. Germline values: CDR1 SGHRS, CDR2 YFSETQ. The CDR3 extends over 13 amino acids. The CDR3 loop reads CASSLVGRHEQYF. The CDR3 DNA reads as TGCGCCAGCAGCTTGGTGGGGAGGCACGAGCAGTACTTC.

A few counts support this clonotype. V usage is TRBV20-1 and J usage is TRBJ1-5, with 7 bases matching TRBD1. V shed 5 bases and J 4 bases; nucleotides not matched to a gene: 8. From germline, CDR1 is DFQATT and CDR2 SNEGSKA (reference sequence). CDR3 length: 14 residues. The CDR3 is CSALRGQGNQPQHF. The CDR3 nucleotides are TGCAGTGCTCTGAGGGGGCAGGGGAATCAGCCCCAGCATTTT.

The chain couples TRBV27 to TRBJ1-6; 9 bases map to TRBD1. Unmatched junction bases numbered 5, after V lost 3 bases and J lost 8 bases. The CDR3 contains 15 residues. The germline CDR1 and CDR2 sequences are MNHEY and SMNVEV (reference sequence). The chain's CDR3 is CASSFSQGAYSPLHF. The CDR3 region has the DNA TGTGCCAGCAGTTTCTCACAGGGGGCATATTCACCCCTCCACTTT.

This rearrangement joins TRBV4-3 to TRBJ2-1, with D tentatively TRBD1 (6 bases). The V and J ends lost 0 bases and 8 bases respectively, with 11 bases between them. This CDR3 is 14 amino acids long. Per germline, CDR1 LGHNA and CDR2 YSLEER. CDR3 bases: TGCGCCAGCAGCCAAGATAGGCAGGGGTATGAGCAGTTCTTC. This translates into CASSQDRQGYEQFF.

The chain recombines TRBV7-2 with TRBJ1-1; the D is unclear. Germline lookup yields CDR1 SGHTA and CDR2 FQGNSA. V was cut by 5 bases and J by 8 bases, with 18 bases left in between. The CDR3 is 14 amino acids. The CDR3 protein is CASSPLQQALEAFF. DNA of the CDR3: TGTGCCAGCAGCCCCCTCCAGCAGGCCCTAGAAGCTTTCTTT.